Each of the 21 T cell receptor beta chains below was sequenced from the same sample in a study of beta chain features in type 1 diabetes. cDNA synthesis used the whole RNA isolate, giving expressed TCRB sequences. TCRdb's copy holds only in-frame clones and misses some; the assay was immunoSEQ multiplex PCR. Among about half a million clones listed, more than 9.5% were seen once. The sequencing sample was made of naive CD4+ T cells from blood. The origin of the receptors is a woman under 30 in good health.

This clone was found a few times. The chain carries TRBV7-9 and TRBJ2-1; 7 positions agree with TRBD1. The CDR3 runs 15 residues. V lost 4 bases to trimming and J lost 4 bases; unmatched junction nucleotides: 7. The V gene's germline CDR1 is SEHNR and CDR2 FQNEAQ (reference sequence). CDR3 region: CASSSHRGEYNEQFF. DNA of the CDR3: TGTGCCAGCAGCTCCCACAGGGGTGAATACAATGAGCAGTTCTTC.

This clone was counted only a few times. This chain links TRBV2 with TRBJ2-1; possible D gene TRBD1, 6 bases. The germline gives CDR1 SNHLY, CDR2 FYNNEI. The germline V and J ends were trimmed by 8 bases and 15 bases, with 20 bases remaining between them. The CDR3 is made up of 12 amino acids. The CDR3 DNA reads TGTGCCAGCTCCCAGTGGTCGGACAGAGGGTTCTTC. It yields the protein CASSQWSDRGFF.

This clone was recorded a few times. The CDR3 spells CASSLKAGTTGELFF. The DNA of the CDR3 is TGTGCCAGCAGCTTAAAGGCAGGGACCACCGGGGAGCTGTTTTTT. The rearrangement joins TRBV7-9 to TRBJ2-2; D assignment may be TRBD1 or TRBD2 (5 bases each). The CDR3 spans 15 residues. CDR1 SEHNR and CDR2 FQNEAQ come from the germline V gene (reference sequence). V lost 2 bases, J lost 4 bases, and 11 bases lay in between.

The chain couples TRBV28 to TRBJ2-4, with a tentative D call TRBD1 (7 bases). The length of the CDR3 is 19 residues. Trimming removed 5 bases at V and 0 bases at J, with 23 bases between. Germline lookup yields CDR1 MDHEN and CDR2 SYDVKM. The CDR3 region is CASSPARGQGDLAKNIQYF. The DNA for the CDR3 is TGTGCCAGCAGTCCGGCCCGGGGGCAGGGGGATCTAGCCAAAAACATTCAGTACTTC.

In this sample, this clone turned up a few times. The genes are TRBV25-1 and TRBJ2-7; 7 positions agree with TRBD2. Losses at the gene ends were 1 base for V and 3 bases for J; bases not matched to a gene: 3. The V gene's germline CDR1 is MGHDK and CDR2 SYGVNS. This CDR3 has 14 amino acids. This CDR3 reads CASSEFGGFYEQYF. In DNA form, the CDR3 reads TGTGCCAGCAGTGAATTCGGGGGGTTCTACGAGCAGTACTTC.

This clone turned up a few times. The V and J genes are TRBV29-1 and TRBJ1-2; D remains ambiguous. V lost 4 bases, J lost 4 bases, and 7 bases lay in between. The CDR3 runs 11 residues. Germline V gene sequence: CDR1 SQVTM, CDR2 ANQGSEA. The CDR3 coding sequence is TGCAGCGTTGGTCGGCTCTATGGCTACACCTTC. It is translated as CSVGRLYGYTF.

This clone was observed a few times. The rearrangement joins TRBV18 to TRBJ2-4; 10 positions agree with TRBD1. The germline gives CDR1 KGHSH, CDR2 LQKENI. The CDR3 consists of 20 residues. J lost 0 bases, V lost 1 base, and 12 bases had no gene match. Here the CDR3 reads CASSPLRGTGATLAKNIQYF. The CDR3, as DNA: TGTGCCAGCTCACCACTCCGTGGGACAGGGGCGACCCTAGCCAAAAACATTCAGTACTTC.

This clone was detected only a few times. J is TRBJ2-4 and V is TRBV25-1; TRBD2 might be the D (6 bases). CDR3 length: 13 residues. Trimming pared 8 bases from V and 1 base from J, leaving 9 bases between. Germline CDR1 MGHDK, CDR2 SYGVNS. CDR3 amino acids: CASVGGAKNIQYF. DNA of the CDR3: TGTGCCAGCGTTGGGGGGGCCAAAAACATTCAGTACTTC.

The chain carries TRBV7-9 and TRBJ1-2; 10 bases are a match to TRBD1. The CDR3 sequence is 15 residues long. The germline gives CDR1 SEHNR, CDR2 FQNEAQ (reference sequence). V gave up 5 bases and J gave up 4 bases; unmatched junction bases: 7. CDR3 in amino acids: CASSPPGQGIYGYTF. In DNA form, the CDR3 reads TGTGCCAGCAGCCCGCCGGGACAGGGGATCTATGGCTACACCTTC.

Only a few counts were recorded for this clone. The chain employs TRBV18 and TRBJ1-3, with no clear D. Trimming shortened V by 5 bases and J by 3 bases, and 14 bases separated the two germline ends. This CDR3 has 15 residues. Germline-derived CDR1 and CDR2 are KGHSH and LQKENI. In DNA form, the CDR3 reads TGTGCCAGCTCAGCGGATGTGGGGTATGGAAACACCATATATTTT. Encoded protein: CASSADVGYGNTIYF.

The sample holds a few counts of this clone. The chain uses TRBV6-5 and TRBJ2-5, with 7 bases that match TRBD2. The CDR3 has 14 amino acids. The germline V gene has CDR1 MNHEY and CDR2 SVGAGI. J was trimmed by 4 bases and V by 2 bases; bases with no gene match: 4. The CDR3 spells CASSYGRGGETQYF. CDR3 DNA: TGTGCCAGCAGTTACGGGAGGGGAGGAGAGACCCAGTACTTC.

This clone was seen at least ten times. Other DNA sequences of this sample code for an identical CDR3. The chain links TRBV14 to TRBJ1-2; D possibly corresponds to TRBD1 (5 bases). Germline CDR1 is SGHDN and CDR2 is FVKESK. Trimming stripped 1 base from V and 4 bases from J, with 7 bases between. CDR3 length equals 13 residues. The CDR3 bases are TGTGCCAGCAGCCAAGTGCAGGGCTATGGCTACACCTTC. Protein sequence: CASSQVQGYGYTF. Full variable domain (remainder filled in from reference TRBV14 and TRBJ1-2): EAGVTQFPSHSVIEKGQTVTLRCDPISGHDNLYWYRRVMGKEIKFLLHFVKESKQDESGMPNNRFLAERTGGTYSTLKVQPAELEDSGVYFCASSQVQGYGYTFGSGTRLTVV.

The rearrangement links TRBV27 to TRBJ2-2, with 9 bases that match TRBD1. The CDR3 runs 17 residues. Germline V gene data show CDR1 as MNHEY and CDR2 as SMNVEV (reference sequence). After removal of 5 bases from V and 6 bases from J, the junction contained 13 bases not matched to a gene. For the CDR3, the DNA is TGTGCCAGCAGTATACCGGGACAGGGCTCTCTTTCCGGGGAGCTGTTTTTT. The encoded protein is CASSIPGQGSLSGELFF.

This clone has only a few counts. The chain recombines TRBV4-1 with TRBJ2-1, with 12 nucleotides matching TRBD2. The germline V gene encodes CDR1 MGHRA and CDR2 YSYEKL. J lost 7 bases, V lost 3 bases, and 7 bases had no gene match. This CDR3 comprises 16 residues. CDR3 loop: CASSQPTSGRGNEQFF. CDR3 coding DNA: TGCGCCAGCAGCCAGCCGACTAGCGGGAGAGGGAATGAGCAGTTCTTC.

This clone was counted only a few times. J is TRBJ2-7 and V is TRBV7-2; D is possibly TRBD1 (5 bases). This CDR3 contains 12 residues. Trimming shortened V by 4 bases and J by 4 bases, and 8 bases separated the two germline ends. Germline-derived CDR1 and CDR2 are SGHTA and FQGNSA. The CDR3 nucleotides are TGTGCCAGCAGCTCGACAGCTTACGAGCAGTACGTC. Translation: CASSSTAYEQYV.

This clone was picked up a small number of times. J is TRBJ1-1 and V is TRBV10-3; D perhaps matches TRBD1 (5 bases). This CDR3 spans 15 amino acids. CDR1 and CDR2 from the germline V gene are ENHRY and SYGVKD. V was trimmed by 1 base and J by 3 bases, leaving 12 bases between them. CDR3 DNA sequence: TGTGCCATCAGTGAGTGGGGGGTTAGAGACACTGAAGCTTTCTTT. Residues: CAISEWGVRDTEAFF.

With regard to this clone: Within the sample, other DNA sequences also encode this same CDR3. This chain links TRBV6-5 with TRBJ2-5; 13 bases agree with TRBD2. This CDR3 contains 14 residues. V lost 6 bases to trimming and J lost 3 bases; unmatched junction nucleotides: 1. Germline CDR1 and CDR2: MNHEY and SVGAGI. The CDR3 sequence: CASSGLAGEETQYF. For the CDR3, the DNA is TGTGCCAGCAGCGGACTAGCGGGGGAAGAGACCCAGTACTTC.

This clone was seen a handful of times. The chain carries TRBV10-3 and TRBJ2-7; 8 bases are shared with TRBD1. Germline loops: CDR1 ENHRY, CDR2 SYGVKD. The ends lost 8 bases at V and 4 bases at J; junction bases unmatched: 4. The CDR3 is 12 residues long. The CDR3 bases are TGTGCCATCGGACAGGGTCTATACGAGCAGTACTTC. Encoded protein: CAIGQGLYEQYF.

The rearrangement joins TRBV5-1 to TRBJ2-5; 7 nucleotides agree with TRBD2. This CDR3 contains 15 residues. Germline values: CDR1 SGHRS, CDR2 YFSETQ. Trimming took 1 base from V and 3 from J; bases not matched to a gene: 6. The CDR3 DNA reads as TGCGCCAGCAGCTTGATGAGCGGGATTAAAGAGACCCAGTACTTC. Its translation is CASSLMSGIKETQYF.

The chain joins TRBV30 to TRBJ2-7; possibly TRBD1 for D (5 bases). Germline-derived CDR1 and CDR2 are GTSNPN and SVGIG (reference sequence). This CDR3 has 12 amino acids. Trimming cost V 1 base and J 7 bases, with 11 bases left between them. The CDR3 loop is CAWSGPGQEQYF. CDR3 in DNA: TGTGCCTGGAGTGGGCCAGGGCAGGAGCAGTACTTC.

Note on this clone: The sample holds other DNA sequences that translate to the same CDR3. The chain is built from TRBV2 and TRBJ2-2; D perhaps matches TRBD1 (6 bases). Germline CDR1 SNHLY, CDR2 FYNNEI. V was clipped by 5 bases and J by 1 base, with 11 bases between them. This CDR3 has 15 residues. As DNA, the CDR3 is TGTGCCAGCAGTTCCTCAGGGGTGAACACCGGGGAGCTGTTTTTT. Translation: CASSSSGVNTGELFF.